This T cell receptor (beta chain) derives from a study of cytotoxic CD8 clonotypes in ibrutinib-treated CLL (dated by TCRdb to the early 2020s). About the full investigation: The cohort was composed of 11 relapsed/refractory and fewer than 16 treatment-naive patients; IGHV unmutated status was identified in 17 patients. Samples averaged around 280,000 productive templates and roughly 86,000 productive rearrangements. Cryopreserved peripheral blood mononuclear cells were obtained prior to treatment, at the time of response, and at either disease progression or sustained remission. Every sample from remission and from progressive disease was obtained while the patients were still on ibrutinib. Responses were partial in around 24 patients and complete in 2; after median about 70 months follow-up, around 14 stayed in remission and about twelve progressed. Longitudinal samples were available for about 30% of the 86 trial participants. Response samples were taken after a median of roughly a year on treatment, ranging from about 6 to 36 months.

This clone was seen more than once but under ten times. Its antigen remains unidentified. No quality values exist for individual bases; no much larger clone is one base distant. Each clonotype received, on average, approximately 9.9x coverage in deep resolution sequencing performed on a MiSeq, where the target depth lay between 1 in 1 million and 1 in 200,000 T cells. The immunoSEQ hsTCRB Kit was used to generate TCR beta libraries. As for how the authors treated the data: Data were analyzed with ImmunoSEQ Data Assistant and ImmunoSEQ Analyzer, with V, D and J genes assigned per IMGT definitions. Clonality, which ranges from 0 to 1, was calculated by subtracting the normalized Shannon entropy of productive rearrangement frequencies from one. Only overrepresented clonotypes making up at least 0.05% of the repertoire of each patient were included in the public clonotype analysis. Approximately 14 age-matched healthy donor repertoires from immuneACCESS were used as controls for clonality. TCRdb's version of the immuneACCESS table is confined to in-frame rearrangements and falls short of the full clone set. An unresolved V gene accounts for under half of the shortfall where checked; the remainder is of unknown origin. D and trimming come from the DNA, and the V and J calls and clone size come from that table. This sample has roughly 250,000 clones in its table, and around 70% of those were observed once. Approximately 15% of the sample rests with the top ten.

From the cysteine up to the phenylalanine, the CDR3 has a length of 15 residues. The CDR3 DNA has 45 bases and is translated from base 1. V drops 3 bases and J drops 3 bases, leaving 12 bases in between. From the germline V gene, CDR1 is SGHRS and CDR2 is YFSETQ. Sample time point, as interpreted from the label and publication: roughly 2 years on ibrutinib. For TCR beta library preparation, approximately 1.9 micrograms of genomic DNA was extracted from cryopreserved PBMCs. Longitudinal blood samples from CLL patients on ibrutinib monotherapy underwent high-throughput TCR beta sequencing. The patients took part in an open-label, single-center phase 2 trial of ibrutinib monotherapy. The research as a whole found: Clonality increased at ibrutinib response, stayed stable in sustained remission, and fell back toward baseline at progression. Sampling times were not matched between sustained-remission and progressing patients, and lymph node repertoires were not studied. Public clonotypes were found to be uncommon and were observed to contract or remain stable during treatment; the increase in clonality was shown to reflect expansion of private clonotypes at ibrutinib response. Baseline clonality exceeded that of age-matched healthy donors and correlated strongly with circulating CD8+ T-cell counts.

This chain joins TRBV5-1 to TRBJ1-4, with no confidently assigned D gene. This material consisted of PBMCs, taken after 24 months of ibrutinib treatment. The clonotype was recovered from a human donor with chronic lymphocytic leukemia. The bases read TGCGCCAGCAGCTCCCGACCGGCGGCTAATGAAAAACTGTTTTTT. Translated, this is CASSSRPAANEKLFF. With the rest looked up from the reference TRBV5-1 and TRBJ1-4 genes rather than sequenced, the full variable domain is KAGVTQTPRYLIKTRGQQVTLSCSPISGHRSVSWYQQTPGQGLQFLFEYFSETQRNKGNFPGRFSGRQFSNSRSEMNVSTLELGDSALYLCASSSRPAANEKLFFGSGTQLSVL.